The 28 T cell receptor beta chains below all came from one sample that was sequenced in a study of metastatic and nonmetastatic thyroid tumors. MiXCR re-clonotyped the PCR reads for TCRdb. The data hold approximately 74,000 clones, with 13% to 15% observed a single time. Each patient came to thyroid surgery without any prior treatment (of any kind). Sequenced sample: blood. All receptors derive from a male donor with papillary thyroid cancer or a benign thyroid nodule (not recorded which). Some clones in this sample may be carry-over from other donors' samples.

In this sample, this clone turned up many times. The rearrangement joins TRBV7-9 to TRBJ2-1; the match to TRBD1 covers 8 bases. The germline gives CDR1 SEHNR, CDR2 FQNEAQ (reference sequence). The length of the CDR3 is 16 residues. V lost 1 base, J lost 5 bases, and 7 bases stayed unmatched. CDR3 DNA sequence: TGTGCCAGCAGCTTAGAGGGCAGGGGGCCTAACAATGAGCAGTTCTTC. Translating gives CASSLEGRGPNNEQFF.

This clone was recorded at least ten times. Other DNA sequences in the sample encode the same CDR3. The chain carries TRBV29-1 and TRBJ2-7; TRBD1 matches at 11 bases. Trimming at V came to 4 bases and at J to 2 bases, leaving 4 bases not matched to a gene. This CDR3 comprises 14 residues. The V gene's germline CDR1 is SQVTM and CDR2 ANQGSEA. The CDR3 loop is CSVAGDRGAYEQYF. In DNA, the CDR3 is TGCAGCGTTGCAGGGGACAGGGGGGCCTACGAGCAGTACTTC.

As for this clone: Possible read error: a much larger clone is one base away. The chain couples TRBV4-2 to TRBJ2-2; D is uncertain. The V end was cut by 0 bases, the J end by 5 bases, with 10 bases between. CDR1 and CDR2 from the germline V gene are LGHNA and YNFKEQ. CDR3 length equals 15 residues. CDR3 nucleotide sequence: TGTGCCAGCAGCCAAGACCGTAGCTGGACCGGGGAGCTGTTTTTT. Protein sequence: CASSQDRSWTGELFF.

The table lists this clone with many counts. The J gene is TRBJ2-3, the V gene TRBV5-6; perhaps TRBD1 as D (6 bases). Germline CDR1 is SGHDT and CDR2 is YYEEEE. V gave up 0 bases and J gave up 8 bases, with 13 bases separating them. This CDR3 spans 14 amino acids. The CDR3 region has the DNA TGTGCCAGCAGCTTGGACAGGGTGGGATTTACGCAGTATTTT. Residues: CASSLDRVGFTQYF.

This clone came up a few times. An end of the junction differs from the germline gene, which may be a read error. V and J are TRBV27 and TRBJ2-7, with 10 bases fitting TRBD2. Germline lookup yields CDR1 MNHEY and CDR2 SMNVEV (reference sequence). CDR3 size: 14 residues. In DNA, the CDR3 is TGTGCCAGCAGTGATAGCGGGAGGACATACGAACAGTACTTC. Protein product: CASSDSGRTYEQYF.

This clone was seen ten or more times. CDR3 DNA: TGCGCCAGCAGGGGACAGCTGAACACTGAAGCTTTCTTT. Amino acid sequence: CASRGQLNTEAFF. V usage is TRBV4-1 and J usage is TRBJ1-1; 7 nucleotides match TRBD1. Germline V gene lookup returns CDR1 MGHRA and CDR2 YSYEKL. This CDR3 is 13 amino acids long. Losses at the gene ends were 6 bases for V and 0 bases for J; bases not matched to a gene: 1.

This clone was counted at least ten times. V usage is TRBV28 and J usage is TRBJ2-2; TRBD1 might be the D (5 bases). Deletions cut 2 bases from V and 5 bases from J, with 9 bases between. This CDR3 is 14 amino acids long. Germline lookup yields CDR1 MDHEN and CDR2 SYDVKM. The DNA for the CDR3 is TGTGCCAGCAGTTTAGAGACAGAAACCGGGGAGCTGTTTTTT. Residues: CASSLETETGELFF.

This clone is categorized as medium-sized (0.01 to 0.1%). The genes are TRBV12-3 or TRBV12-4 and TRBJ1-2; TRBD1 matches at 8 bases. The ends lost 5 bases at V and 8 bases at J; junction bases unmatched: 7. The CDR3 length is 13 residues. The CDR3 DNA reads as TGTGCCAGCAGTACAGGACAGGGTGGAGGCTACACCTTC. It specifies CASSTGQGGGYTF.

At least ten counts were recorded for this clone. The gene calls are TRBV10-3 and TRBJ1-1; D call uncertain. Trimming took off 2 bases at V and 6 bases at J, with 10 bases between the two ends. This CDR3 region has 13 residues. Germline-derived CDR1 and CDR2 are ENHRY and SYGVKD. This CDR3 is CAISERGLAEAFF. As DNA, the CDR3 is TGTGCCATCAGTGAGCGGGGTTTGGCTGAAGCTTTCTTT.

This clone was seen at least ten times. The V gene is TRBV6-1, the J gene TRBJ2-7, with D unresolved. The CDR3 spans 14 residues. The germline V gene encodes CDR1 MNHNS and CDR2 SASEGT. The V gene lost 0 bases and the J gene lost 4 bases, with 10 bases spanning the gap. This CDR3 reads CASSEALEGYEQYF. The CDR3 DNA sequence: TGTGCCAGCAGTGAAGCGCTAGAAGGGTACGAGCAGTACTTC.

With respect to this clone: The junction departs from the called germline gene at one end, perhaps through a read error. The V and J genes are TRBV13 and TRBJ2-3; 11 bases fit TRBD2. Germline assignment: CDR1 PRHDT and CDR2 FYEKMQ (reference sequence). The CDR3 consists of 15 residues. CDR3 nucleotides: TGTGCCATCAGCCTCCCGGCTAGCGGGAGGTATACGCAGTATTTT. It codes for CAISLPASGRYTQYF.

This clone was counted ten times or more. The chain carries TRBV2 and TRBJ1-5, with a weak D call TRBD1 (5 bases). Germline-derived CDR1 and CDR2 are SNHLY and FYNNEI. V gave up 6 bases and J gave up 3 bases, with 6 bases separating them. The CDR3 is made up of 12 amino acids. CDR3 protein: CASRGDNQPQHF. The CDR3 DNA sequence: TGTGCCAGCAGGGGGGACAATCAGCCCCAGCATTTT.

In its sample, this clone was seen many times. The chain couples TRBV6-6 to TRBJ1-1; 7 bases map to TRBD1. Germline V CDR1 and CDR2: MNHNY, SVGAGI (reference sequence). J was trimmed by 6 bases and V by 8 bases; bases with no gene match: 24. The CDR3 runs to 18 residues. CDR3 nucleotides: TGTGCCAGCCGGCGGATTACATTGCGAGGGGGCCGCTGGGCTGAAGCTTTCTTT. It codes for CASRRITLRGGRWAEAFF.

V usage is TRBV6-1 and J usage is TRBJ2-7; 8 positions match TRBD1. Germline trimming cut 6 bases from V and 3 bases from J; bases unmatched to any gene: 4. Germline CDR1 reads MNHNS; CDR2 reads SASEGT. The CDR3 sequence is 13 residues long. This CDR3 is CASRAGGYYEQYF. The CDR3 region has the DNA TGTGCCAGCAGAGCAGGGGGCTACTACGAGCAGTACTTC.

The genes are TRBV20-1 and TRBJ2-3; D is perhaps TRBD1 (6 bases). Deletions cut 4 bases from V and 15 bases from J, with 23 bases between. Germline CDR1 DFQATT, CDR2 SNEGSKA (reference sequence). The CDR3 spans 13 residues. The CDR3 sequence: CSAIVGAPRYTYF. CDR3 nucleotide sequence: TGCAGTGCTATTGTGGGGGCACCCAGATACACCTATTTT.

This clone occurred many times. The chain uses TRBV5-1 and TRBJ2-1; 10 bases are shared with TRBD1. Germline CDR1 is SGHRS and CDR2 is YFSETQ. The CDR3 runs 15 residues. The V and J ends lost 1 base and 8 bases, in that order; junction bases with no gene match: 6. The CDR3 region is CASSLTTGGPYEQFF. The CDR3 DNA sequence: TGCGCCAGCAGCTTGACGACAGGGGGCCCGTATGAGCAGTTCTTC.

The CDR3 DNA sequence: TGTGCCAGTAGTTTGCATGGGGCCCACAATGAGCAGTTCTTC. Its protein product is CASSLHGAHNEQFF. The gene calls are TRBV19 and TRBJ2-1; possible D gene TRBD1, 5 bases. CDR3 length: 14 residues. V lost 5 bases to trimming and J lost 5 bases, with 13 bases between them. Germline-derived CDR1 and CDR2 are LNHDA and SQIVND (reference sequence). Together with reference TRBV19 and TRBJ2-1, the CDR3 gives the full variable domain: DGGITQSPKYLFRKEGQNVTLSCEQNLNHDAMYWYRQDPGQGLRLIYYSQIVNDFQKGDIAEGYSVSREKKESFPLTVTSAQKNPTAFYLCASSLHGAHNEQFFGPGTRLTVL.

V usage is TRBV3-1 and J usage is TRBJ1-4, with D possibly being TRBD1 (5 bases). Germline CDR1 LGHDT, CDR2 YNNKEL (reference sequence). The length of the CDR3 is 14 residues. V lost 2 bases and J 8 bases, leaving 12 bases between the germline ends. The CDR3 DNA reads TGTGCCAGCAGCCAATTGGGAGAGGGGGAAAAACTGTTTTTT. This gives the protein CASSQLGEGEKLFF.

The rearrangement joins TRBV7-3 to TRBJ2-1, with D unclear. Germline CDR1 reads SGHTA; CDR2 reads FQGTGA. There are 14 residues in the CDR3. V lost 6 bases, J lost 12 bases, and 21 bases lay in between. CDR3 amino acids: CASSPAIGRTGQFF. CDR3 in DNA: TGTGCCAGCAGTCCCGCAATCGGACGAACGGGGCAGTTCTTC.

The chain uses TRBV6-1 and TRBJ1-6, with 9 nucleotides matching TRBD1. The length of the CDR3 is 16 residues. V was clipped by 6 bases and J by 10 bases; unmatched bases: 13. Germline values: CDR1 MNHNS, CDR2 SASEGT. CDR3 residues: CASREDRGDIVSPLHF. The CDR3 coding sequence is TGTGCCAGCAGGGAGGACAGGGGTGATATAGTATCACCCCTCCACTTT.

The chain uses TRBV10-1 and TRBJ2-7, with D possibly TRBD2 on 5 matching bases. The CDR3 has 14 amino acids. Deletions cut 4 bases from V and 9 bases from J, with 19 bases between. CDR1 is WNHNN and CDR2 is SYGVQD in the germline V gene (reference sequence). The CDR3 sequence is CASSGGSRGAGQYF. The CDR3 DNA follows: TGCGCCAGCAGTGGGGGATCTCGGGGAGCAGGGCAGTACTTC.

This clone was counted ten times or more. This rearrangement joins TRBV12-3 or TRBV12-4 to TRBJ2-2; TRBD1 matches at 9 bases. The CDR3 spans 15 residues. V was pared by 4 bases and J by 0 bases, with 0 bases of the junction left unmatched. CDR3 nucleotides: TGTGCCAGCAGTTACAGGGGGCCGAACACCGGGGAGCTGTTTTTT. This gives the protein CASSYRGPNTGELFF.

This clone was picked up many times. This chain connects TRBV28 to TRBJ2-2; TRBD2 matches 12 bases. The V gene's germline CDR1 is MDHEN and CDR2 SYDVKM. This CDR3 region has 16 residues. V was pared by 2 bases and J by 9 bases, with 7 bases of the junction left unmatched. CDR3 loop: CASSLPLAGGLRELFF. In nucleotides, the CDR3 is TGTGCCAGCAGTTTACCTCTAGCGGGAGGGCTACGGGAGCTGTTTTTT.

This clone was found once. This may stem from a read error, because a much larger clone lies one nucleotide away. The gene calls are TRBV5-1 and TRBJ1-4; no firm D call. The CDR3 covers 15 residues. Germline assignment: CDR1 SGHRS and CDR2 YFSETQ. The V end was cut by 4 bases, the J end by 5 bases, with 15 bases between. The CDR3: CASSRPGSSNEKLFF. The CDR3 DNA is TGCGCCAGCAGCCGGCCCGGATCGTCGAATGAAAAACTGTTTTTT. The full variable domain, its missing parts supplied by reference TRBV5-1 and TRBJ1-4, is KAGVTQTPRYLIKTRGQQVTLSCSPISGHRSVSWYQQTPGQGLQFLFEYFSETQRNKGNFPGRFSGRQFSNSRSEMNVSTLELGDSALYLCASSRPGSSNEKLFFGSGTQLSVL.

Ten or more counts support this clone. A much larger clone lies a single base off, so this may be a read error. The identical CDR3 is also encoded by other nucleotide sequences in the sample. CDR3 in amino acids: CASRGPGQGNILNYGYTF. The CDR3 nucleotides are TGCGCCAGCAGAGGACCGGGACAGGGAAATATCCTTAACTATGGCTACACCTTC. The chain carries TRBV2 and TRBJ1-2; TRBD1 agrees at 9 bases. CDR3 size: 18 residues. Germline CDR1 and CDR2: SNHLY and FYNNEI.

A few counts support this clone. The rearrangement links TRBV6-1 to TRBJ1-6; D uncertain. There are 15 residues in the CDR3. Trimming took 7 bases from V and 6 from J, leaving 16 bases between them. Germline CDR1 reads MNHNS; CDR2 reads SASEGT. The CDR3 is CASTPAGMGNSPLHF. In nucleotides, the CDR3 is TGTGCCAGCACTCCAGCGGGTATGGGTAATTCACCCCTCCACTTT.

Comment on this clone: One end of the junction is discordant with germline, which a read error may explain. J is TRBJ1-5 and V is TRBV7-9; D unclear. The V gene's germline CDR1 is SEHNR and CDR2 FQNEAQ (reference sequence). The CDR3 extends over 12 amino acids. The CDR3 spells CASGLSNQPRHF. The CDR3 coding sequence is TGTGCCAGCGGGCTGTCCAATCAGCCCCGGCATTTT.

Concerning this clone: This may be a read error: a much more frequent sequence differs by one nucleotide. The rearrangement links TRBV6-1 to TRBJ1-4; 7 nucleotides agree with TRBD1. The CDR3 is 16 residues long. Germline CDR1 MNHNS, CDR2 SASEGT. For the CDR3, the DNA is TGTGTCAGCAGCCCGAAACTACAGGGGCGAAATGAAAAACTGTTTTTT. Translated, it gives CVSSPKLQGRNEKLFF.